A single sample gave rise to the 10 T cell receptor beta chains below, sequenced in a study of early T cells in non-severe SARS-CoV-2 infection. A single record per CDR3 protein comes from TCRdb applying MiXCR to the 5' RACE reads. The sample has approximately 70,000 distinct CDR3 sequences; roughly 12% are singletons. The sequences come from whole blood, collected at baseline. All receptors derive from an adult who was a healthcare worker with PCR-confirmed SARS-CoV-2 infection or an uninfected control (not recorded which). The donor label of this sample is uncertain.

This clonotype was seen repeatedly, ten times or more. The chain recombines TRBV10-3 with TRBJ2-3; unclear D gene. V lost 10 bases and J lost 1, with 9 bases in between. Germline V gene data show CDR1 as ENHRY and CDR2 as SYGVKD. CDR3 size: 12 residues. The CDR3 nucleotides read TGTGCCACAAGCTCAGGCACAGATACGCAGTATTTT. It specifies CATSSGTDTQYF.

This clonotype occurred a few times. The gene calls are TRBV12-3 or TRBV12-4 and TRBJ2-2; maybe TRBD1 (5 bases). There are 14 residues in the CDR3. The V and J ends lost 9 bases and 2 bases respectively, with 13 bases between them. The CDR3, as DNA: TGTGCCAGTACTCGACAGACTAACACCGGGGAGCTGTTTTTT. It yields the protein CASTRQTNTGELFF.

Notes on this clonotype: The CDR3 does not close with the conserved phenylalanine or tryptophan, likely indicating a read error. The genes are TRBV7-6 and TRBJ2-1; 7 bases agree with TRBD2. The ends lost 0 bases at V and 9 bases at J; junction bases unmatched: 11. CDR1 and CDR2 from the germline V gene are SGHVS and FNYEAQ. The CDR3 is 16 amino acids. CDR3 sequence: CASSLAGGRVSGEQFL. CDR3 sequence (DNA): TGTGCCAGCAGCTTAGCGGGCGGGAGAGTCTCCGGTGAGCAGTTCCTC.

The chain has TRBV9 and TRBJ1-4, with 7 nucleotides matching TRBD1. The CDR3 runs 16 residues. V gave up 3 bases and J gave up 0 bases; unmatched junction bases: 5. Looked up from germline, CDR1 is SGDLS and CDR2 is YYNGEE. As DNA, the CDR3 is TGTGCCAGCAGCGCCAACAGGGGAACAACTAATGAAAAACTGTTTTTT. Translation: CASSANRGTTNEKLFF.

This clonotype has a count of ten or more. The chain uses TRBV12-3 or TRBV12-4 and TRBJ2-5, with D possibly matching TRBD2 (6 bases). The CDR3 spans 14 residues. V was pared by 7 bases and J by 1 base, with 13 bases between. CDR3 nucleotides: TGTGCCAGCACCTGGGAGGTATTCCAAGAGACCCAGTACTTC. It specifies CASTWEVFQETQYF.

In this sample, this clonotype turned up many times. V usage is TRBV7-2 and J usage is TRBJ2-1; 8 bases fit TRBD2. Germline CDR1 SGHTA, CDR2 FQGNSA. With V trimmed by 8 bases and J by 6 bases, 12 bases remained unmatched. The CDR3 consists of 15 residues. This chain's CDR3 is CASGKRLAGSNEQFF. The CDR3 DNA sequence: TGTGCCAGCGGAAAGAGGCTAGCGGGCAGCAATGAGCAGTTCTTC.

This clonotype was picked up a small number of times. The V and J genes are TRBV11-2 and TRBJ2-7; D could derive from TRBD1 or TRBD2 (6 bases each). The CDR3 sequence is 12 residues long. Between the trimmed V and J ends, which lost 3 bases and 6 bases, there was a span of 9 bases. Per the germline V gene, CDR1 is SGHAT and CDR2 is FQNNGV. The CDR3 DNA reads TGTGCCAGCAGCTTTGGGGGGCGCGAGCAGTACTTC. Translating it yields CASSFGGREQYF.

The V and J genes are TRBV2 and TRBJ2-3; TRBD2 matches 10 bases. The CDR3 runs 16 residues. From germline, CDR1 is SNHLY and CDR2 FYNNEI. The V gene end was trimmed by 7 bases and the J gene end by 2 bases; junction bases not matched to a gene: 9. The CDR3 region is CASISGGARNTDTQYF. The CDR3 bases are TGTGCCAGCATAAGCGGGGGGGCCAGGAACACAGATACGCAGTATTTT.

The chain recombines TRBV20-1 with TRBJ1-5; TRBD1 is a possible D gene (5 bases). The CDR3 is 13 residues long. Trimming shortened V by 2 bases and J by 7 bases, and 12 bases separated the two germline ends. Germline-derived CDR1 and CDR2 are DFQATT and SNEGSKA (reference sequence). The CDR3: CSARSGVGQPQHF. The CDR3 DNA reads as TGCAGTGCTAGATCGGGGGTAGGACAGCCCCAGCATTTT.

This rearrangement joins TRBV5-6 to TRBJ2-3, with 10 bases that match TRBD2. CDR3 length: 16 residues. Germline V CDR1 and CDR2: SGHDT, YYEEEE. V shed 6 bases, J shed 0 bases, and the junction held 7 bases outside the gene matches. The CDR3 DNA reads as TGTGCCAGCACCCGACTAGCGGGCCCTAGCACAGATACGCAGTATTTT. This translates into CASTRLAGPSTDTQYF. Together with reference TRBV5-6 and TRBJ2-3, the CDR3 gives the full variable domain: DAGVTQSPTHLIKTRGQQVTLRCSPKSGHDTVSWYQQALGQGPQFIFQYYEEEERQRGNFPDRFSGHQFPNYSSELNVNALLLGDSALYLCASTRLAGPSTDTQYFGPGTRLTVL.